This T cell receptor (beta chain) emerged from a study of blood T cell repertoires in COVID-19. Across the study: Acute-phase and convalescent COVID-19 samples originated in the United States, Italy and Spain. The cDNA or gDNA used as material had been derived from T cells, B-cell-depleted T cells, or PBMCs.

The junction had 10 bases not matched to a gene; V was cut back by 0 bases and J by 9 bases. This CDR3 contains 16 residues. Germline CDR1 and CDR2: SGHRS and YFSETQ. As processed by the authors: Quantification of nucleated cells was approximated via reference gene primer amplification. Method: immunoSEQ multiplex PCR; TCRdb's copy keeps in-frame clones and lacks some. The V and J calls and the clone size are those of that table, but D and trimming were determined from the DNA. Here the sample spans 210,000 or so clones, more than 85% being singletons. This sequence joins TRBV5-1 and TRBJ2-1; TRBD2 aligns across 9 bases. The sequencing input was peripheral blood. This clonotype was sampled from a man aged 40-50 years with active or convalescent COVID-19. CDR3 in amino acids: CASSLGASGISVEQFF. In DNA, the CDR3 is TGCGCCAGCAGCTTGGGAGCTAGCGGGATTTCGGTTGAGCAGTTCTTC.